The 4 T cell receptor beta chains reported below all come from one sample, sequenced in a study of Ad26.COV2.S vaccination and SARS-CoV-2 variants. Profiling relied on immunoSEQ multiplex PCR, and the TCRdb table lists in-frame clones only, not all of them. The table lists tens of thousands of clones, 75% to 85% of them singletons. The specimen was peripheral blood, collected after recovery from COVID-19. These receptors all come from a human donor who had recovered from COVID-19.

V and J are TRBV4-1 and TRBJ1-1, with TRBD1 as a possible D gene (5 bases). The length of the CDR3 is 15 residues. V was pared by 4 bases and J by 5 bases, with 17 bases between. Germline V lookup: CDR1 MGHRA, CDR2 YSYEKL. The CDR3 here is CASSLGLRGVTEAFF. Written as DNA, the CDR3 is TGCGCCAGCAGCCTAGGACTTAGAGGGGTGACTGAAGCTTTCTTT.

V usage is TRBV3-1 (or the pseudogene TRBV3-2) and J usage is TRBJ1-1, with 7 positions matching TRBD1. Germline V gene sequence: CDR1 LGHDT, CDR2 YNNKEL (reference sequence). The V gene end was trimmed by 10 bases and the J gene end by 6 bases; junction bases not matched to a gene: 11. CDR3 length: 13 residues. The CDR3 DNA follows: TGTGCCACAGCCACTAGACAGGGAGCTGAAGCTTTCTTT. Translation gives CATATRQGAEAFF.

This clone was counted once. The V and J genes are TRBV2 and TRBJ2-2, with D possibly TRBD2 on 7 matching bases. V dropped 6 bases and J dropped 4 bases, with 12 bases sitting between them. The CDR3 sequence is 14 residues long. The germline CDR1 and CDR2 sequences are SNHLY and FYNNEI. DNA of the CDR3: TGTGCCAGCAGCGCGGGGGCCCGCACCGGGGAGCTGTTTTTT. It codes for CASSAGARTGELFF.

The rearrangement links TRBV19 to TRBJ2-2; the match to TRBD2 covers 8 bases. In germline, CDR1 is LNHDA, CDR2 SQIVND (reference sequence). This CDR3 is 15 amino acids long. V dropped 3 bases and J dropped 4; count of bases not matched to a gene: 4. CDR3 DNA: TGTGCCAGTAGTATTGGCGGGGGGACCACCGGGGAGCTGTTTTTT. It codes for CASSIGGGTTGELFF.